This entry is about one TCR beta chain. The antigen is undetermined. The sample is drawn from a study of cytomegalovirus exposure and HLA in healthy donors. Overall study results and limits: A later analysis linked a missense DCLRE1C variant to TCR beta V- and J-gene trimming. TCR beta V segments were, for the most part, productive about 87% or about 30% of the time in an earlier analysis.

The ends lost 5 bases at V and 4 bases at J; junction bases unmatched: 5. Germline V gene sequence: CDR1 MNHEY, CDR2 SVGAGI. This CDR3 comprises 15 residues. The PCR contained 60 Vbeta and 13 Jbeta primers. The assay was immunoSEQ multiplex PCR, and TCRdb's table has in-frame clones only and misses some. This sample yields over 150,000 clones, of which approximately 80% are seen a single time; 4.8% belongs to the top ten. This sequence was found in a man aged 18-30 years in good health and CMV-seronegative. Material: PBMCs. This chain links TRBV6-5 with TRBJ1-3, with 10 bases matching TRBD1. CDR3 nucleotides: TGTGCCAGCAGTCAGGACAGGGGGTCGGGAAACACCATATATTTT. This gives the protein CASSQDRGSGNTIYF.